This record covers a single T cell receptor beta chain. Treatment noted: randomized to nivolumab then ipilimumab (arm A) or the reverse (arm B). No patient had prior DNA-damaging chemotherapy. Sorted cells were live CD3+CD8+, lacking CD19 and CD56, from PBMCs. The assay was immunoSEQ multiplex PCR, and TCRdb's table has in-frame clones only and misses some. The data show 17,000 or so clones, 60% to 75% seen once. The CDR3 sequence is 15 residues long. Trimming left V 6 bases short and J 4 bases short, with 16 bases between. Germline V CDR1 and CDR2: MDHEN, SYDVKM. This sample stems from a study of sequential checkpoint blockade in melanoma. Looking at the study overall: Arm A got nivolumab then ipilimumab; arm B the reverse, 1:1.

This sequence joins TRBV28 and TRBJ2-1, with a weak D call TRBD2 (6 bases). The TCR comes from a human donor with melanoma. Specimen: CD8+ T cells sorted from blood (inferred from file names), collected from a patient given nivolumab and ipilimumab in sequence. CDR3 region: CASSPRRDPYNEQFF. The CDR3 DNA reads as TGTGCCAGCAGCCCGAGGAGGGATCCTTACAATGAGCAGTTCTTC. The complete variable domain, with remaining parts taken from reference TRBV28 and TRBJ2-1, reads DVKVTQSSRYLVKRTGEKVFLECVQDMDHENMFWYRQDPGLGLRLIYFSYDVKMKEKGDIPEGYSVSREKKERFSLILESASTNQTSMYLCASSPRRDPYNEQFFGPGTRLTVL.